This T cell receptor beta chain was found in a study of CD8+ T cells in alopecia areata. Study-wide findings and caveats: Scalp clonality decreased significantly with tofacitinib, and so did expanded CD8+ clones among the top 100. Compared with normal scalp, lesional scalp had higher clonality and more expanded CD8+ clones.

Treatment indicated: oral pan-JAK inhibitor, 5-10 mg twice daily. Obtained from alopecia areata patients were lesional scalp punch biopsies along with peripheral blood. Sorting of CD4+ and CD8+ T cells was performed on PBMCs. A remark on this clone: Its specificity is not known.

RNA was extracted and reverse transcribed into cDNA as the sequencing template. TCRdb's table, derived via immunoSEQ multiplex PCR, lists solely in-frame clones and lacks some. The data hold 150,000 to 250,000 clones, with approximately 60% observed a single time. The clonotype originates from a human donor with alopecia areata. Sequencing used CD4+ T cells sorted from blood, obtained at week 4, from a patient treated with tofacitinib.

The CDR3 reads CSSRRGQETQYF. In DNA form, the CDR3 reads TGCAGCTCCCGGAGGGGGCAAGAGACCCAGTACTTC. This chain uses TRBV29-1 with TRBJ2-5; D is possibly TRBD1 or TRBD2 (6 bases each). Germline CDR1 reads SQVTM; CDR2 reads ANQGSEA. The CDR3 covers 12 residues. Trimming shortened V by 8 bases and J by 2 bases, and 12 bases separated the two germline ends.